The clone carrying this T cell receptor beta chain turned up a few times. The CDR3 spans 16 residues. Germline V gene data show CDR1 as SGHVS and CDR2 as FNYEAQ. Trimming stripped 4 bases from V and 4 bases from J, with 16 bases between. The sample is drawn from a study of blood T cells in healthy people across ages. A second PCR of about 7 to 11 cycles used a sample-barcoded 5' primer and a J-beta primer mix. TCRdb re-derived calls from the 5' RACE reads in MiXCR, one entry per CDR3 protein. Here the sample spans 750,000 to 1,000,000 distinct CDR3 sequences, 25% to 35% being singletons. The data were also submitted as part of a second study, on T cells of mothers and their children.

Material for sequencing was blood. V usage is TRBV7-6 and J usage is TRBJ2-2; TRBD1 might be the D (6 bases). The sequence was collected from a woman in her 40s in good health. This CDR3 reads CASSSSPGQRTGELFF. CDR3 DNA: TGTGCCAGCAGCTCTAGTCCGGGACAACGCACCGGGGAGCTGTTTTTT.